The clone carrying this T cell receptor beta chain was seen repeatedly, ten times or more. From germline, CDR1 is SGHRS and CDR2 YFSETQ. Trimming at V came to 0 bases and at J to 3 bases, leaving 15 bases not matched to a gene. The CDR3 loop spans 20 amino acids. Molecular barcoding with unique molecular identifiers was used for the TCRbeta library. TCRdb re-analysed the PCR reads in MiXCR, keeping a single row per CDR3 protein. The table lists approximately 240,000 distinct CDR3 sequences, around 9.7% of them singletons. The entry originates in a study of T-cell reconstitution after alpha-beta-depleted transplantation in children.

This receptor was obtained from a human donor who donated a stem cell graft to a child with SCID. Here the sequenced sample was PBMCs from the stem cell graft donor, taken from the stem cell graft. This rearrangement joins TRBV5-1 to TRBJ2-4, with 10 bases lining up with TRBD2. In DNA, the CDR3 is TGCGCCAGCAGCTTGGTCATTGTAGCGGGGGGCCCGGGAGGCAAAAACATTCAGTACTTC. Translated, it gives CASSLVIVAGGPGGKNIQYF.